Listed here are 32 T cell receptor beta chains from one sample, sequenced in a study of metastatic and nonmetastatic thyroid tumors. Among the patients, none had received any treatment before thyroid surgery. Using MiXCR, TCRdb re-called clones from the PCR reads. The sample has about 41,000 clones, around 24% seen once. Material: tumor tissue. These receptors were collected from a female donor with papillary thyroid cancer or a benign thyroid nodule (not recorded which). Some clones in this sample may be carry-over from other donors' samples.

This clone was counted only a few times. The chain uses TRBV28 and TRBJ1-1, with 7 bases identical to TRBD1. After removal of 6 bases from V and 5 bases from J, the junction contained 12 bases not matched to a gene. Germline CDR1 is MDHEN and CDR2 is SYDVKM. CDR3 length: 15 amino acids. In DNA, the CDR3 is TGTGCCAGCAGCCTAAGGAGGGGGCCGGAGACTGAAGCTTTCTTT. The encoded protein is CASSLRRGPETEAFF.

V gene TRBV14 combines with J gene TRBJ2-2; D is ambiguous. V lost 3 bases and J lost 1, with 15 bases in between. Germline CDR1 SGHDN, CDR2 FVKESK. The CDR3 loop spans 17 amino acids. The DNA for the CDR3 is TGTGCCAGCAGCCATTCTTGGCGGAGAGGGAACACCGGGGAGCTGTTTTTT. This encodes CASSHSWRRGNTGELFF.

The rearrangement joins TRBV6-1 to TRBJ2-7; 7 bases fit TRBD2. The CDR3 covers 14 residues. V shed 4 bases and J 7 bases; nucleotides not matched to a gene: 10. Germline V gene sequence: CDR1 MNHNS, CDR2 SASEGT. The CDR3 loop reads CASSALADHGEQYF. The CDR3 DNA reads TGTGCCAGCAGTGCGCTAGCGGACCATGGGGAGCAGTACTTC.

By share, this clone counts as hyperexpanded. The rearrangement links TRBV12-3 or TRBV12-4 to TRBJ2-7; 10 positions match TRBD1. Losses at the gene ends were 5 bases for V and 2 bases for J; bases not matched to a gene: 3. The CDR3 spans 14 residues. The CDR3 spells CASSPGTGAYEQYF. In DNA form, the CDR3 reads TGTGCCAGCAGTCCGGGGACAGGGGCCTACGAGCAGTACTTC.

The chain combines TRBV5-1 with TRBJ2-7; 8 bases are shared with TRBD1. V lost 6 bases and J lost 8; bases outside the gene matches: 13. This CDR3 has 14 residues. Germline CDR1 and CDR2: SGHRS and YFSETQ. DNA of the CDR3: TGCGCCAGCATCCTACGGACAGGGACGGGCCAGCAGTACTTC. Translated: CASILRTGTGQQYF.

This chain uses TRBV5-1 with TRBJ2-7, with D perhaps matching TRBD1 (6 bases). Per germline, CDR1 SGHRS and CDR2 YFSETQ. The CDR3 consists of 13 residues. V was cut by 7 bases and J by 3 bases, with 14 bases left in between. The CDR3 region is CASQRQDSYEQYF. In nucleotides, the CDR3 is TGCGCCAGCCAGCGCCAGGACAGCTACGAGCAGTACTTC.

The chain couples TRBV5-1 to TRBJ1-2; maybe TRBD1 (5 bases). The CDR3 is 13 residues long. Germline CDR1 and CDR2: SGHRS and YFSETQ. Trimming removed 2 bases from V and 6 bases from J, with 11 bases in between. Written as DNA, the CDR3 is TGCGCCAGCAGCTTCCAAGGGGAGGATGGCTACACCTTC. This gives the protein CASSFQGEDGYTF.

The chain links TRBV24-1 to TRBJ2-6; 12 nucleotides line up with TRBD1. V was clipped by 8 bases and J by 4 bases; unmatched bases: 8. The CDR3 runs to 17 residues. CDR1 KGHDR and CDR2 SFDVKD come from the germline V gene. The CDR3 DNA is TGTGCCACCACGCCGGGACAGGGGGCGAAGGGGGCCAACGTCCTGACTTTC. Its protein is CATTPGQGAKGANVLTF.

In this sample, this clone turned up many times. The chain joins TRBV18 to TRBJ1-1, with D uncertain. The CDR3 sequence is 16 residues long. Germline-derived CDR1 and CDR2 are KGHSH and LQKENI. Trimming pared 4 bases from V and 1 base from J, leaving 16 bases between. CDR3: CASSHSITPSNTEAFF. CDR3 coding DNA: TGTGCCAGCTCACACTCAATCACCCCATCGAACACTGAAGCTTTCTTT.

This clone was counted at least ten times. V is TRBV20-1 and J is TRBJ1-6; D is uncertain. CDR3 length: 14 residues. Germline CDR1 is DFQATT and CDR2 is SNEGSKA (reference sequence). Trimming left V 3 bases short and J 6 bases short, with 12 bases between. The CDR3 loop is CSASRGRPNSPLHF. As DNA, the CDR3 is TGCAGTGCTAGCAGAGGACGGCCTAATTCACCCCTCCACTTT.

This clone was seen more than once but under ten times. V is TRBV6-2 or TRBV6-3 and J is TRBJ2-3; D possibly corresponds to TRBD2 (6 bases). Per germline, CDR1 MNHEY and CDR2 SVGEGT. V gave up 6 bases and J gave up 2 bases, with 18 bases separating them. The CDR3 sequence is 16 residues long. The CDR3 loop is CASRPPLLAPTDTQYF. For the CDR3, the DNA is TGTGCCAGCAGGCCTCCACTACTAGCACCCACAGATACGCAGTATTTT.

This clone was found many times. The chain couples TRBV19 to TRBJ1-2; tentative D call: TRBD1 (5 bases). Germline lookup yields CDR1 LNHDA and CDR2 SQIVND (reference sequence). With 5 bases removed from V and 8 bases from J, the gap between germline ends came to 21 bases. The CDR3 covers 15 residues. CDR3 nucleotides: TGTGCCAGTAGTCATGGGCCGGGACCACGCACGGGCTACACCTTC. This sequence encodes CASSHGPGPRTGYTF.

This clone showed up many times. J is TRBJ1-1 and V is TRBV24-1, with D maybe TRBD1 (6 bases). V was shortened by 5 bases and J by 3 bases, with 18 bases between the two germline ends. This CDR3 spans 16 amino acids. Per germline, CDR1 KGHDR and CDR2 SFDVKD. The DNA for the CDR3 is TGTGCCACCAGTGGAATCGGGGGGCGCGGGGACACTGAAGCTTTCTTT. Its translation: CATSGIGGRGDTEAFF.

Here the CDR3 reads CASSRGQTLNTEAFF. CDR3 nucleotides: TGTGCCAGCAGCCGCGGCCAGACCCTGAACACTGAAGCTTTCTTT. The V gene is TRBV7-6, the J gene TRBJ1-1; no reliable D call. CDR3 size: 15 residues. In germline, CDR1 is SGHVS, CDR2 FNYEAQ. Trimming removed 5 bases at V and 0 bases at J, with 13 bases between.

This sequence joins TRBV19 and TRBJ2-7; 7 nucleotides line up with TRBD1. The CDR3 covers 13 residues. From germline, CDR1 is LNHDA and CDR2 SQIVND (reference sequence). The junction had 2 bases not matched to a gene; V was cut back by 4 bases and J by 2 bases. CDR3 sequence: CASSRQGAYEQYF. CDR3 bases: TGTGCCAGTAGTAGGCAGGGGGCCTACGAGCAGTACTTC.

This clone came up many times. The chain uses TRBV19 and TRBJ2-7; 8 bases are shared with TRBD1. The trim removed 5 bases at V and 1 base at J, leaving 10 bases unmatched. Germline CDR1 and CDR2: LNHDA and SQIVND (reference sequence). The length of the CDR3 is 16 residues. CDR3 DNA sequence: TGTGCCAGTAGTGGGGCGACAGGGGACCTTTCCTACGAGCAGTACTTC. It translates to CASSGATGDLSYEQYF.

This clone was recorded a few times. The rearrangement links TRBV6-1 to TRBJ1-1, with 9 positions matching TRBD1. Germline CDR1 reads MNHNS; CDR2 reads SASEGT. This CDR3 comprises 15 residues. V trimming: 1 base; J trimming: 4 bases; junction bases outside the gene matches: 4. The CDR3 reads CASSEGTGEGTEAFF. The DNA of the CDR3 is TGTGCCAGCAGTGAAGGGACAGGGGAGGGCACTGAAGCTTTCTTT.

This clone was picked up a small number of times. The CDR3 spells CASSSVGVIYYEQYF. CDR3 bases: TGTGCCAGCAGTTCAGTTGGCGTGATCTACTACGAGCAGTACTTC. The J gene is TRBJ2-7, the V gene TRBV27; D gene unclear. This CDR3 region has 15 residues. V was clipped by 4 bases and J by 3 bases, with 16 bases between them. Germline CDR1 is MNHEY and CDR2 is SMNVEV (reference sequence).

The chain recombines TRBV18 with TRBJ2-7; weak D call: TRBD1 (5 bases). Germline loops: CDR1 KGHSH, CDR2 LQKENI. Trimming pared 0 bases from V and 5 bases from J, leaving 11 bases between. The CDR3 length is 14 residues. CDR3 region: CASSPPGRSHEQYF. Here the CDR3 DNA reads TGTGCCAGCTCACCACCGGGGCGCAGCCACGAGCAGTACTTC. The full variable domain, in which reference TRBV18 and TRBJ2-7 provide the parts outside the CDR3, is NAGVMQNPRHLVRRRGQEARLRCSPMKGHSHVYWYRQLPEEGLKFMVYLQKENIIDESGMPKERFSAEFPKEGPSILRIQQVVRGDSAAYFCASSPPGRSHEQYFGPGTRLTVT.

V is TRBV20-1 and J is TRBJ1-5; a weak D match, TRBD1 (5 bases). Germline CDR1 reads DFQATT; CDR2 reads SNEGSKA (reference sequence). V shed 6 bases and J shed 11 bases, with 20 bases lying between them. The CDR3 has 13 amino acids. CDR3 region: CSAHLPRDETQHF. The CDR3 DNA reads as TGCAGTGCCCATCTCCCCCGGGACGAAACCCAGCATTTT.

V gene TRBV29-1 combines with J gene TRBJ2-7, with 15 bases identical to TRBD2. The trim removed 7 bases at V and 7 bases at J, leaving 5 bases unmatched. In germline, CDR1 is SQVTM, CDR2 ANQGSEA. The CDR3 extends over 13 amino acids. Here the CDR3 DNA reads TGCAGCGGCGGACTAGCGGGAGGGGGGGAGCAGTACTTC. It specifies CSGGLAGGGEQYF.

The chain links TRBV6-1 to TRBJ2-2; 10 nucleotides line up with TRBD2. This CDR3 has 15 amino acids. The V gene's germline CDR1 is MNHNS and CDR2 SASEGT. V shed 5 bases, J shed 5 bases, and the junction held 5 bases outside the gene matches. CDR3 in DNA: TGTGCCAGCAGTTCCCTAGCGGGAGAGACCGGGGAGCTGTTTTTT. This gives the protein CASSSLAGETGELFF.

This clone is judged medium-sized. The genes are TRBV6-1 and TRBJ1-6; D call uncertain. The length of the CDR3 is 15 residues. V dropped 6 bases and J dropped 7 bases, with 16 bases sitting between them. The germline CDR1 and CDR2 sequences are MNHNS and SASEGT. Here the CDR3 DNA reads TGTGCCAGCAGCCAAGTGGAGGGTGCCAATTCACCCCTCCACTTT. Translation gives CASSQVEGANSPLHF.

This clone has a count of ten or more. This chain uses TRBV20-1 with TRBJ1-5; TRBD1 is a possible D gene (5 bases). The germline V gene encodes CDR1 DFQATT and CDR2 SNEGSKA (reference sequence). The CDR3 totals 15 residues. Trimming pared 0 bases from V and 4 bases from J, leaving 13 bases between. The DNA for the CDR3 is TGCAGTGCTAGAGATCCCTTGGGGGGGAATCAGCCCCAGCATTTT. It encodes CSARDPLGGNQPQHF.

This clone came up many times. The genes are TRBV4-1 and TRBJ2-3, with TRBD2 as a possible D gene (6 bases). The CDR3 length is 15 residues. CDR1 and CDR2 from the germline V gene are MGHRA and YSYEKL. V was pared by 2 bases and J by 6 bases, with 15 bases between. The DNA of the CDR3 is TGCGCCAGCAGCCAAAACATAGCGGATCCGGATACGCAGTATTTT. Protein product: CASSQNIADPDTQYF.

The count of this clone is one. CDR3 bases: TGTGCCAGTACTCCCCCGTCGGGAGGGAACGTTGGCGGGGAGCTGTTTTTT. It specifies CASTPPSGGNVGGELFF. V gene TRBV19 combines with J gene TRBJ2-2; 8 positions match TRBD2. This CDR3 has 17 residues. V dropped 7 bases and J dropped 7; count of bases not matched to a gene: 17. Germline CDR1 reads LNHDA; CDR2 reads SQIVND (reference sequence).

The genes are TRBV30 and TRBJ2-6; D is unclear. The CDR3 has 15 residues. Germline V lookup: CDR1 GTSNPN, CDR2 SVGIG (reference sequence). Trimming pared 0 bases from V and 1 base from J, leaving 7 bases between. CDR3 region: CAWSVWVSGANVLTF. The DNA for the CDR3 is TGTGCCTGGAGTGTATGGGTGTCTGGGGCCAACGTCCTGACTTTC.

This chain joins TRBV27 and TRBJ1-1; possible D gene TRBD1, 5 bases. Trimming removed 5 bases from V and 4 bases from J, with 17 bases in between. Per the germline V gene, CDR1 is MNHEY and CDR2 is SMNVEV (reference sequence). The CDR3 covers 15 residues. CDR3 nucleotide sequence: TGTGCCAGCAGTATAAACAGGTGGGGAGGCACTGAAGCTTTCTTT. It is translated as CASSINRWGGTEAFF.

The chain is built from TRBV30 and TRBJ2-7, with unresolved D. Germline V gene data show CDR1 as GTSNPN and CDR2 as SVGIG (reference sequence). Trimming stripped 2 bases from V and 1 base from J, with 3 bases between. The CDR3 contains 11 residues. Here the CDR3 DNA reads TGTGCCTGGAGTCCGTCCTACGAGCAGTACTTC. This encodes CAWSPSYEQYF. Variable domain in full (rest from reference TRBV30 and TRBJ2-7): SQTIHQWPATLVQPVGSPLSLECTVEGTSNPNLYWYRQAAGRGLQLLFYSVGIGQISSEVPQNLSASRPQDRQFILSSKKLLLSDSGFYLCAWSPSYEQYFGPGTRLTVT.

This clone turned up a few times. V gene TRBV2 combines with J gene TRBJ1-1, with D unresolved. CDR3 length equals 14 residues. The germline V gene encodes CDR1 SNHLY and CDR2 FYNNEI. Deletions cut 4 bases from V and 6 bases from J, with 15 bases between. This CDR3 is CASSVMGWESEAFF. DNA for the CDR3: TGTGCCAGCAGTGTCATGGGTTGGGAGTCTGAAGCTTTCTTT.

The chain couples TRBV11-2 to TRBJ2-7; D assignment may be TRBD1 or TRBD2 (5 bases each). Germline CDR1 reads SGHAT; CDR2 reads FQNNGV. V was cut by 4 bases and J by 0 bases, with 10 bases left in between. CDR3 length: 14 residues. The CDR3 DNA is TGTGCCAGCAGCTCGGGACCAGGCTCCTACGAGCAGTACTTC. This gives the protein CASSSGPGSYEQYF.

The count of this clone is one. This chain joins TRBV30 and TRBJ1-3; D is unresolved. V lost 7 bases and J 0 bases, leaving 10 bases between the germline ends. CDR1 GTSNPN and CDR2 SVGIG come from the germline V gene (reference sequence). The CDR3 sequence is 13 residues long. CDR3 sequence (DNA): TGTGCCTTGAGACAAATCTCTGGAAACACCATATATTTT. Translating it yields CALRQISGNTIYF. Full variable domain (outside the CDR3, taken from reference TRBV30 and TRBJ1-3): SQTIHQWPATLVQPVGSPLSLECTVEGTSNPNLYWYRQAAGRGLQLLFYSVGIGQISSEVPQNLSASRPQDRQFILSSKKLLLSDSGFYLCALRQISGNTIYFGEGSWLTVV.